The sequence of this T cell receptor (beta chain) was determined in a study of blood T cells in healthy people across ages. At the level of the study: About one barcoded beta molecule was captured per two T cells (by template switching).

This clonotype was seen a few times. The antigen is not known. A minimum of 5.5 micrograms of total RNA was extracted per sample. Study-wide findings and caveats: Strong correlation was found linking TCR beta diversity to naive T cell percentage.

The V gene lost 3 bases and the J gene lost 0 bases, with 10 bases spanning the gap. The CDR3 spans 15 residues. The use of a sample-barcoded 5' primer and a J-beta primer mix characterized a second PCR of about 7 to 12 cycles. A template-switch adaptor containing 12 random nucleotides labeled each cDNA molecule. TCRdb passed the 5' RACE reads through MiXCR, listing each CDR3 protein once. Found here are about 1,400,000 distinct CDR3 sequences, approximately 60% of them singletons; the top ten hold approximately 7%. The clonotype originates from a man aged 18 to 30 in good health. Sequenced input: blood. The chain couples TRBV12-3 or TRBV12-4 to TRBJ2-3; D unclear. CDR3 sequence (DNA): TGTGCCAGCAGTTTTTACCAAACTAGCACAGATACGCAGTATTTT. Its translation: CASSFYQTSTDTQYF.